This is a list of T cell receptor beta chains from one sample in a study of shared clonotypes between healthy human individuals. Generated by immunoSEQ multiplex PCR, the TCRdb table keeps only in-frame clones and is missing some. The sample comprises millions of clones, just over 90% of which are singletons, and more than 0.12% rests with the top ten. The sequenced sample was naive CD4+ T cells sorted from blood. The receptors originated from a man aged 18 to 35 in good health. Both conserved end residues are part of each CDR3. D genes are given only for firm matches. Clone sizes are given selectively: once, few, many, or a class where the clone is expanded.

>TRBV30|TRBJ1-3|NA|TRBD1
CAWSVPPTTGKGNTIYF
TGTGCCTGGAGTGTACCCCCGACGACAGGGAAAGGAAACACCATATATTTT
>TRBV5-5|TRBJ1-6|once|NA
CASSLGPHRTNSPLHF
TGTGCCAGCAGCTTGGGACCCCATCGGACCAATTCACCCCTCCACTTT
>TRBV7-2|TRBJ1-6|NA|NA
CASSLDYGSPLHF
TGTGCCAGCAGCTTAGATTACGGTTCACCCCTCCACTTT
>TRBV19|TRBJ1-2|once|TRBD1
CASRDHRGTYGYTF
TGTGCCAGTCGAGACCACAGGGGTACCTATGGCTACACCTTC
>TRBV2|TRBJ1-2|few|NA
CASSALPRSGYTF
TGTGCCAGCTCCGCCCTACCGAGGAGTGGCTACACCTTC
>TRBV28|TRBJ2-4|NA|NA
CASTIKGLPPAKNIQYF
TGTGCCAGCACCATCAAGGGACTCCCACCAGCCAAAAACATTCAGTACTTC
>TRBV27|TRBJ1-6|NA|TRBD1
CASSILSTGNNSPLHF
TGTGCCAGCAGTATACTCTCGACAGGGAATAATTCACCCCTCCACTTT
>TRBV5-1|TRBJ2-5|NA|TRBD1
CASYGGQGSETQYF
TGCGCCAGCTATGGGGGACAGGGCTCTGAGACCCAGTACTTC
>TRBV6-5|TRBJ2-7|NA|NA
CASSYGRGSYEQYF
TGTGCCAGCAGTTACGGGCGGGGCAGCTACGAGCAGTACTTC
>TRBV10-1|TRBJ2-2|NA|NA
CASRTLWQYLVGELFF
TGCGCCAGCAGGACTCTCTGGCAGTACTTAGTCGGGGAGCTGTTTTTT
>TRBV19|TRBJ1-5|NA|NA
CASSETGYSNQPQHF
TGTGCCAGTAGCGAAACAGGGTATAGCAATCAGCCCCAGCATTTT
>TRBV2|TRBJ2-7|once|NA
CASSSVSSYEQYF
TGTGCCAGCAGCTCAGTAAGCTCCTACGAGCAGTACTTC
>TRBV6-5|TRBJ1-2|NA|NA
CASDSTMGGGGYTF
TGTGCCAGCGACTCCACCATGGGGGGTGGAGGCTACACCTTC